This is a list of T cell receptor beta chains from one sample in a study of Ad26.COV2.S vaccination and SARS-CoV-2 variants. TCRdb keeps only in-frame clones here, not all; method: immunoSEQ multiplex PCR. The table shows 380,000 or so clones, with around 89% occurring only once. The sequencing here drew on peripheral blood, taken in a trial of Ad26.COV2.S vaccine versus placebo. The receptors shown here come from a person aged 18 to 59 who received the Ad26.COV2.S COVID-19 vaccine or a placebo. Both conserved end residues are part of each CDR3. Fields, in order: D gene, clone size, J gene, V gene, CDR3 protein. D genes are given only for firm matches. The size of a clone is reported for some rows only, either as once, few or many, or as a class for expanded clones.

d_call: -; clone_size: -; j_call: TRBJ1-3; v_call: TRBV4-1; cdr3_aa: CASSQDGFDSSGNTIYF
d_call: -; clone_size: -; j_call: TRBJ1-1; v_call: TRBV4-1; cdr3_aa: CASSQGSGRSNTEAFF
d_call: -; clone_size: -; j_call: TRBJ2-3; v_call: TRBV29-1; cdr3_aa: CSVASRAGDTQYF
d_call: -; clone_size: -; j_call: TRBJ2-7; v_call: TRBV14; cdr3_aa: CASSQDLGNRDPSEQYF
d_call: -; clone_size: -; j_call: TRBJ1-4; v_call: TRBV23-1; cdr3_aa: CASSQSVGQGGNEKLFF
d_call: TRBD2; clone_size: -; j_call: TRBJ2-1; v_call: TRBV19; cdr3_aa: CASNQVGLAGVKGFWGQFF
d_call: TRBD1; clone_size: -; j_call: TRBJ2-2; v_call: TRBV4-1; cdr3_aa: CASSQDLGQKILNTGELFF
d_call: -; clone_size: once; j_call: TRBJ2-7; v_call: TRBV5-1; cdr3_aa: CASSLGHGSYEQYF
d_call: TRBD2; clone_size: -; j_call: TRBJ2-3; v_call: TRBV10-3; cdr3_aa: CAISETSGSFRGTQYF
d_call: -; clone_size: -; j_call: TRBJ1-4; v_call: TRBV29-1; cdr3_aa: CSVAEATNEKLFF
d_call: -; clone_size: -; j_call: TRBJ2-3; v_call: TRBV28; cdr3_aa: CASSSRGGPDTQYF
d_call: -; clone_size: -; j_call: TRBJ1-5; v_call: TRBV7-9; cdr3_aa: CASSLAMGSGVQPQHF
d_call: TRBD2; clone_size: -; j_call: TRBJ2-2; v_call: TRBV2; cdr3_aa: CASSDLAGTGELFF
d_call: -; clone_size: -; j_call: TRBJ2-7; v_call: TRBV18; cdr3_aa: CASSPSGTSNEQYF
d_call: TRBD1; clone_size: -; j_call: TRBJ2-7; v_call: TRBV5-1; cdr3_aa: CASKPRQGSSYEQYF
d_call: TRBD1; clone_size: -; j_call: TRBJ1-1; v_call: TRBV5-1; cdr3_aa: CASSPDRGRTEAFF
d_call: TRBD1; clone_size: -; j_call: TRBJ2-1; v_call: TRBV18; cdr3_aa: CASSPPTRDRGVDEQFF
d_call: TRBD1; clone_size: -; j_call: TRBJ2-5; v_call: TRBV11-2; cdr3_aa: CASSLLGGTGVKTQYF
d_call: -; clone_size: -; j_call: TRBJ1-4; v_call: TRBV7-2; cdr3_aa: CASSLGGSNEKLFF
d_call: TRBD1; clone_size: -; j_call: TRBJ1-2; v_call: TRBV28; cdr3_aa: CASRPPGQGAGYTF
d_call: -; clone_size: -; j_call: TRBJ1-5; v_call: TRBV5-8; cdr3_aa: CASSRQGNQPQHF
d_call: TRBD1; clone_size: -; j_call: TRBJ1-2; v_call: TRBV19; cdr3_aa: CASSSSGTGISGYTF
d_call: -; clone_size: -; j_call: TRBJ2-7; v_call: TRBV18; cdr3_aa: CASSPTSSYEQYF
d_call: -; clone_size: -; j_call: TRBJ1-5; v_call: TRBV18; cdr3_aa: CASSPPSVNQPQHF
d_call: TRBD2; clone_size: -; j_call: TRBJ2-5; v_call: TRBV24-1; cdr3_aa: CATMRGQLAGGKETQYF
d_call: TRBD2; clone_size: -; j_call: TRBJ2-7; v_call: TRBV2; cdr3_aa: CASVTSPSGGNYEQYF
d_call: TRBD1; clone_size: -; j_call: TRBJ1-1; v_call: TRBV6-5; cdr3_aa: CASTTGVNTEAFF
d_call: -; clone_size: once; j_call: TRBJ2-7; v_call: TRBV9; cdr3_aa: CASSVEDGANYEQYF
d_call: TRBD2; clone_size: -; j_call: TRBJ2-5; v_call: TRBV15; cdr3_aa: CATSSGEGRKTQYF
d_call: TRBD1; clone_size: -; j_call: TRBJ2-7; v_call: TRBV5-1; cdr3_aa: CASSSRTGNHEQYF
d_call: -; clone_size: -; j_call: TRBJ1-4; v_call: TRBV2; cdr3_aa: CASSVDIATNEKLFF
d_call: -; clone_size: -; j_call: TRBJ1-1; v_call: TRBV7-9; cdr3_aa: CASSLEGGENTEAFF
d_call: -; clone_size: -; j_call: TRBJ1-4; v_call: TRBV2; cdr3_aa: CASSTMMGEKLFF
d_call: -; clone_size: -; j_call: TRBJ1-4; v_call: TRBV5-1; cdr3_aa: CASSIDRLSNEKLFF
d_call: TRBD2; clone_size: -; j_call: TRBJ2-1; v_call: TRBV27; cdr3_aa: CASQSLAAQGNEQFF
d_call: -; clone_size: -; j_call: TRBJ2-1; v_call: TRBV28; cdr3_aa: CASRFAGTYNEQFF
d_call: -; clone_size: -; j_call: TRBJ2-3; v_call: TRBV15; cdr3_aa: CATSRDWHSSTDTQYF
d_call: TRBD1; clone_size: -; j_call: TRBJ1-1; v_call: TRBV5-6; cdr3_aa: CASSLLLQGPTEAFF
d_call: -; clone_size: -; j_call: TRBJ2-7; v_call: TRBV20-1; cdr3_aa: CSASGGRSSYEQYF
d_call: -; clone_size: -; j_call: TRBJ2-7; v_call: TRBV4-3; cdr3_aa: CASSQEGQARYEQYF
d_call: -; clone_size: -; j_call: TRBJ2-1; v_call: TRBV7-8; cdr3_aa: CASSFSQYNEQFF
d_call: -; clone_size: -; j_call: TRBJ1-4; v_call: TRBV6-1; cdr3_aa: CASSEGEVGEKLFF
d_call: -; clone_size: -; j_call: TRBJ2-3; v_call: TRBV11-2; cdr3_aa: CASSLNGQGTDTQYF
d_call: -; clone_size: -; j_call: TRBJ2-7; v_call: TRBV7-9; cdr3_aa: CASSLVGRYEQYF